This T cell receptor (beta chain) was identified in a study of Graves' ophthalmopathy and Graves' hyperthyroidism. Investigators amplified TCR beta CDR3 regions from RNA transcripts. HTBI-primed RT-PCR formed the first round, and a multiplex PCR formed the second. From the multiplex PCR reads, TCRdb called clonotypes with MiXCR, one entry per CDR3 protein. Among under 350,000 distinct CDR3 sequences listed, 17% were seen once. This clonotype showed up many times. The receptor comes from an adult man with Graves' ophthalmopathy. The sample taken for sequencing was peripheral blood.

DNA of the CDR3: TGTGCCAGCAGCTTAGATCAGAGGGGGCCGGAGACCCAGTACTTC. This translates into CASSLDQRGPETQYF. The J gene is TRBJ2-5, the V gene TRBV11-2, with 7 nucleotides matching TRBD1. Per the germline V gene, CDR1 is SGHAT and CDR2 is FQNNGV. The CDR3 spans 15 residues. With 0 bases clipped from V and 5 bases from J, the junction kept 6 bases outside the gene matches.